This record covers a single TCR beta chain. Its matching antigen is unknown. Using immunoSEQ multiplex PCR, the repertoire was profiled, and TCRdb retains in-frame clones only, with some absent. The repertoire includes about 960,000 clones, more than 75% of them detected once, and approximately 1.5% sits in the top ten. A CD45RA+ naive subset and a CD45RA-negative memory subset were split from CD4+ cells. CDR1 and CDR2 from the germline V gene are SGDLS and YYNGEE. Trimming left V 0 bases short and J 0 bases short, with 13 bases between. The CDR3 totals 17 residues. This sample stems from a study of shared clonotypes between healthy human individuals. General study results and limits: A handful of donors showed sharing of approximately 5% of naive CD4 clonotypes. Read depth was anticipated to influence clonotype sharing among donors. Rarefaction curves obtained for sorted subsets showed sequencing incomplete despite large depth.

V is TRBV9 and J is TRBJ1-3; TRBD1 is a possible D gene (6 bases). This clonotype was sampled from a man younger than 30 in good health. Sequenced input: memory CD4+ T cells sorted from blood. Subset meaning: CD45RA-negative fraction. CDR3 sequence: CASSVDPTGPSGNTIYF. The DNA for the CDR3 is TGTGCCAGCAGCGTAGACCCTACAGGGCCCTCTGGAAACACCATATATTTT. Full variable domain (missing parts from reference TRBV9 and TRBJ1-3): DSGVTQTPKHLITATGQRVTLRCSPRSGDLSVYWYQQSLDQGLQFLIQYYNGEERAKGNILERFSAQQFPDLHSELNLSSLELGDSALYFCASSVDPTGPSGNTIYFGEGSWLTVV.